Listed below are T cell receptor beta chains from one sample, sequenced in a study of OX40 agonist ivuxolimab in advanced cancers. Measured with immunoSEQ multiplex PCR; TCRdb has only the in-frame clones, and not every one. This table has about 69,000 clones, over 60% appearing once. The source material was CD4+ or CD8+ T cells sorted from blood, sampled in a trial of the OX40 agonist ivuxolimab. The receptors derive from an adult with an advanced solid tumor such as melanoma, head and neck, liver or kidney cancer. The CDR3 runs from the conserved cysteine through the conserved F or W. D genes are given only for firm matches. Clone size appears in some rows only: once, few, many, or a class for an expanded clone.

V gene,J gene,clone size,D gene,CDR3 protein,CDR3 DNA
TRBV28,TRBJ2-2,NA,NA,CASSEQTVNTGELFF,TGTGCCAGCAGTGAGCAGACAGTGAACACCGGGGAGCTGTTTTTT
TRBV7-2,TRBJ1-3,NA,NA,CASSLRGLRNTIYF,TGTGCCAGCAGCTTAAGGGGGTTAAGAAACACCATATATTTT
TRBV7-9,TRBJ2-2,NA,NA,CASSARTENTGELFF,TGTGCCAGCAGCGCCCGGACGGAGAACACCGGGGAGCTGTTTTTT
TRBV2,TRBJ2-3,NA,NA,CASSSSTDTQYF,TGTGCCAGCTCCTCTAGCACAGATACGCAGTATTTT
TRBV28,TRBJ1-5,once,NA,CASSPADQPQHF,TGTGCCAGCAGCCCGGCCGACCAGCCCCAGCATTTT
TRBV7-8,TRBJ1-2,NA,TRBD1,CASSPRQGGYNYGYTF,TGTGCCAGCAGCCCTCGACAGGGCGGATACAACTATGGCTACACCTTC
TRBV30,TRBJ1-6,NA,NA,CAWSEQNNSPLHF,TGTGCCTGGAGCGAGCAAAATAATTCACCCCTCCACTTT
TRBV5-4,TRBJ2-2,NA,NA,CASSSLAFTGELFF,TGTGCCAGCAGCTCCCTAGCGTTCACCGGGGAGCTGTTTTTT
TRBV18,TRBJ2-5,NA,TRBD1,CASSPWTGQETQYF,TGTGCCAGCTCACCCTGGACAGGGCAAGAGACCCAGTACTTC
TRBV28,TRBJ1-1,NA,NA,CASSSVGTGKMNTEAFF,TGTGCCAGCAGTTCCGTTGGGACGGGAAAAATGAACACTGAAGCTTTCTTT
TRBV30,TRBJ1-5,NA,TRBD1,CAWKGQGHQPQHF,TGTGCCTGGAAAGGACAGGGTCACCAGCCCCAGCATTTT
TRBV5-1,TRBJ1-1,NA,TRBD1,CASSSDRGRGNTEAFF,TGCGCCAGCAGCTCCGACAGGGGGCGCGGGAACACTGAAGCTTTCTTT
TRBV28,TRBJ2-7,NA,NA,CAGGGGGRHEQYF,TGTGCCGGCGGGGGCGGAGGGCGGCACGAGCAGTACTTC
TRBV6-5,TRBJ1-4,NA,NA,CASSSQRPSQSEKLFF,TGTGCCAGCAGTTCCCAAAGGCCTTCGCAGAGTGAAAAACTGTTTTTT
TRBV7-9,TRBJ1-2,NA,NA,CASSLGGGGLLSYTF,TGTGCCAGCAGCTTAGGTGGTGGAGGCCTCTTAAGCTACACCTTC
TRBV5-1,TRBJ1-2,NA,TRBD1,CASSLVGQGGDYGYTF,TGCGCCAGCAGCTTGGTTGGACAGGGCGGTGACTATGGCTACACCTTC
TRBV5-4,TRBJ1-1,NA,TRBD1,CASSLAGREGATEAFF,TGTGCCAGCAGCTTGGCCGGGCGAGAGGGGGCCACTGAAGCTTTCTTT
TRBV2,TRBJ1-2,NA,NA,CASSVAWGNYGYTF,TGTGCCAGCAGTGTTGCCTGGGGGAACTATGGCTACACCTTC
TRBV11-2,TRBJ1-1,NA,NA,CASSSGWTEAFF,TGTGCCAGCAGCTCGGGCTGGACTGAAGCTTTCTTT
TRBV2,TRBJ1-2,once,NA,CASSEGQPFLNYGYTF,TGTGCCAGCAGTGAAGGACAGCCCTTTCTTAACTATGGCTACACCTTC
TRBV25-1,TRBJ1-2,NA,NA,CASSLPLQTGLSGYTF,TGTGCCAGCAGTCTTCCTCTCCAAACAGGGCTTTCTGGCTACACCTTC
TRBV5-1,TRBJ2-1,once,TRBD2,CASSLPGGAGEQFF,TGCGCCAGCAGCTTACCGGGGGGTGCGGGCGAGCAGTTCTTC
TRBV28,TRBJ2-7,NA,NA,CASTNRRGSTYEQYF,TGTGCCAGCACTAATCGTCGCGGTTCAACCTACGAGCAGTACTTC
TRBV10-1,TRBJ1-6,NA,NA,CASSEYGGNSPLHF,TGCGCCAGCAGTGAGTACGGAGGCAATTCACCCCTCCACTTT
TRBV29-1,TRBJ2-7,NA,TRBD2,CSVGTSGTYEQYF,TGCAGCGTCGGGACTAGCGGAACCTACGAGCAGTACTTC
TRBV14,TRBJ2-1,NA,NA,CASSPRGWVNEQFF,TGTGCCAGCAGCCCTAGAGGATGGGTCAATGAGCAGTTCTTC
TRBV7-8,TRBJ2-1,NA,NA,CASSPGTQGMNEQFF,TGTGCCAGCAGCCCCGGGACTCAGGGGATGAATGAGCAGTTCTTC
TRBV5-6,TRBJ1-3,NA,NA,CASSFGHSGNTIYF,TGTGCCAGCAGCTTCGGGCACTCTGGAAACACCATATATTTT
TRBV6-6,TRBJ1-4,NA,NA,CASRNQGGGYEKLFF,TGTGCCAGCAGGAATCAGGGCGGAGGGTATGAAAAACTGTTTTTT
TRBV27,TRBJ2-7,NA,TRBD2,CASSLRASGSTAYEQYF,TGTGCCAGCAGTTTAAGGGCCAGCGGGAGTACCGCCTACGAGCAGTACTTC
TRBV5-8,TRBJ2-1,once,NA,CASSLWTGTSNEQFF,TGTGCCAGCAGCTTATGGACAGGGACTAGCAATGAGCAGTTCTTC